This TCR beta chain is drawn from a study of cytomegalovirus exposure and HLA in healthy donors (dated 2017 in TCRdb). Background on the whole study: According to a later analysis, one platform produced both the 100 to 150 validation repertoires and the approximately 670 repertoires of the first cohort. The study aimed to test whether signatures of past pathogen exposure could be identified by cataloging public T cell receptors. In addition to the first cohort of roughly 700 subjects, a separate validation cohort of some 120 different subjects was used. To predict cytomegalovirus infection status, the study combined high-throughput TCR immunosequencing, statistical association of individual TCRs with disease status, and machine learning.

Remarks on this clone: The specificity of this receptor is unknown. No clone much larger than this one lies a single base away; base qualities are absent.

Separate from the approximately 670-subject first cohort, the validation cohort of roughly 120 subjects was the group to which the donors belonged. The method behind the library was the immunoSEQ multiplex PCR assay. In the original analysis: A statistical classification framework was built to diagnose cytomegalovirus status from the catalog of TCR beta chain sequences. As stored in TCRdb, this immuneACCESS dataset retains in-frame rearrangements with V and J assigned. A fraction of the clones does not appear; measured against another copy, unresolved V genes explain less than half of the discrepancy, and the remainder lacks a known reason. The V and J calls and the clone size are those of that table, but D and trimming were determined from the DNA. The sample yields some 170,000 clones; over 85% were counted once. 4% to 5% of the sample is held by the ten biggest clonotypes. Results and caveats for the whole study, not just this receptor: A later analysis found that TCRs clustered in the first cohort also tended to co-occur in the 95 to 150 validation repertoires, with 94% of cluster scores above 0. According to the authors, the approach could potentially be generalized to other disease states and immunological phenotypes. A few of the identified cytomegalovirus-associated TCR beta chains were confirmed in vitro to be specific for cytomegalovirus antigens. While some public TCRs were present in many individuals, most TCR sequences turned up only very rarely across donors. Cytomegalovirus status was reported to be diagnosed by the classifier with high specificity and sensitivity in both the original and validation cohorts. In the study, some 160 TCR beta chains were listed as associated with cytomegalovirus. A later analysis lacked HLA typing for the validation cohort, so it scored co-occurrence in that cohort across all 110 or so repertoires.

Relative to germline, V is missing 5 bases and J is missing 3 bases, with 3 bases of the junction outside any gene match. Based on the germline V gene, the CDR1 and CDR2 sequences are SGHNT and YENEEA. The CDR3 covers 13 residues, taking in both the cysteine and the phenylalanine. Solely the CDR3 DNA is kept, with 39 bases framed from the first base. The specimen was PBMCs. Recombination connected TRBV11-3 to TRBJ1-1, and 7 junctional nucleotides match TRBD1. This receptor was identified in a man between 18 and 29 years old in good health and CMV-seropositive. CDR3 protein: CASSRQGHTEAFF. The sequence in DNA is TGTGCCAGCAGCAGACAGGGACACACTGAAGCTTTCTTT.